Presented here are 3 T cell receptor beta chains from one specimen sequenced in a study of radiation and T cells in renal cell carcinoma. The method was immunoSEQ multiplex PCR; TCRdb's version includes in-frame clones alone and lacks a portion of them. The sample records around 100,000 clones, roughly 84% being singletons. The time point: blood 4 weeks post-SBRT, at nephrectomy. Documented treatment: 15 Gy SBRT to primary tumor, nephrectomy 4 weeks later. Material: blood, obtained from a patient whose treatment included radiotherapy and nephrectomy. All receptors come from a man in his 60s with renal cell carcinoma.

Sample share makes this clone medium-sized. In DNA form, the CDR3 reads TGCAGCGTTGAAGCGGCAGCGAACACTGAAGCTTTCTTT. Amino acids: CSVEAAANTEAFF. The chain carries TRBV29-1 and TRBJ1-1; D remains ambiguous. Trimming removed 1 base at V and 1 base at J, with 7 bases between. CDR1 SQVTM and CDR2 ANQGSEA come from the germline V gene. This CDR3 has 13 amino acids.

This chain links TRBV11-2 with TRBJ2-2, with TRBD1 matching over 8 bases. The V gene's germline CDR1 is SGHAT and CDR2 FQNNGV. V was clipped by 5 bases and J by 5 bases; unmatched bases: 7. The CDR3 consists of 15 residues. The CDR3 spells CASSPSDRGTGELFF. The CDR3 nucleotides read TGTGCCAGCAGCCCGAGCGACAGGGGAACCGGGGAGCTGTTTTTT.

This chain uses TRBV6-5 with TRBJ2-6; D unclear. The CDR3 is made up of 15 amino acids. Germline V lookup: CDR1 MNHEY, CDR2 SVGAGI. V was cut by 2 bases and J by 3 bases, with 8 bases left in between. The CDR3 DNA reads TGTGCCAGCAGTTACATAGGGAATGGGGCCAACGTCCTGACTTTC. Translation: CASSYIGNGANVLTF.